Included here is one T cell receptor beta chain sequence, with context. Original processing notes: Amplification of reference gene primers was used by the study to estimate nucleated cell counts. Assay: immunoSEQ multiplex PCR; the TCRdb copy retains only in-frame clones and omits some. V, J and clone size are taken as reported in that table, and D and trimming were inferred from the DNA itself. The sample lists approximately 280,000 clones, around 90% seen once, with about 1.7% in the top ten. This entry is derived from a study of blood T cell repertoires in COVID-19. The overall study: PBMCs, B-cell-depleted T cells, or T cells provided the cDNA or gDNA that made up the material.

Recruitment covered 20 to 25 US areas and drew participants whose ages spanned roughly 18 to 100 years. The receptor comes from a woman between 18 and 29 years old with acute COVID-19. Specimen: PBMCs or T cells enriched from blood (not recorded which).

CDR3 in DNA: TGTGCCTGGACCGCAGGGGGGTACCCTGGAAACACCATATATTTT. Protein: CAWTAGGYPGNTIYF. This rearrangement joins TRBV30 to TRBJ1-3, with 7 bases that match TRBD1. The CDR3 length is 15 residues. Germline loops: CDR1 GTSNPN, CDR2 SVGIG (reference sequence). The trim removed 4 bases at V and 2 bases at J, leaving 8 bases unmatched.